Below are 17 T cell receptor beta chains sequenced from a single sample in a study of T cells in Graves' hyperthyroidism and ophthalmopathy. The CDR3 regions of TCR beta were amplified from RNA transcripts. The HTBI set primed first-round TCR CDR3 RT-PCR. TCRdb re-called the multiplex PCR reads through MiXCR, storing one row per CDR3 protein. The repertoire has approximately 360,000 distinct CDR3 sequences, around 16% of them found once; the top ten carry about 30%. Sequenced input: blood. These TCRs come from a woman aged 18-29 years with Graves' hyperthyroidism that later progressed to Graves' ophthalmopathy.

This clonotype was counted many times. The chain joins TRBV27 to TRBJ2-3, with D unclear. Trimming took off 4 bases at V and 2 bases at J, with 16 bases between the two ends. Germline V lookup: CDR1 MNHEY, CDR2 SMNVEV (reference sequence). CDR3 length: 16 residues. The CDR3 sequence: CASSSRLRAHTDTQYF. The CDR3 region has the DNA TGTGCCAGCAGTTCACGACTCCGGGCGCACACAGATACGCAGTATTTT.

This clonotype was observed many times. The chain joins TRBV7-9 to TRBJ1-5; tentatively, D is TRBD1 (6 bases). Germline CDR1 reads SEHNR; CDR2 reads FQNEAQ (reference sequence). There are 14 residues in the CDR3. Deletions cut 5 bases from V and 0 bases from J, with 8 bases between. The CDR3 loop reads CASSQDSSNQPQHF. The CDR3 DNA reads TGTGCCAGCAGCCAGGACAGTAGCAATCAGCCCCAGCATTTT.

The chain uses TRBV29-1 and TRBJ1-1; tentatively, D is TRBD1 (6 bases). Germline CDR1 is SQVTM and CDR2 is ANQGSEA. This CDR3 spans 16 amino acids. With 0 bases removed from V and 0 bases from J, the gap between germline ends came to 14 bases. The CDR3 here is CSVEDGTIFMNTEAFF. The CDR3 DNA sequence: TGCAGCGTTGAAGACGGGACAATCTTCATGAACACTGAAGCTTTCTTT. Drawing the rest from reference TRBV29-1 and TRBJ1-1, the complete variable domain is SAVISQKPSRDICQRGTSLTIQCQVDSQVTMMFWYRQQPGQSLTLIATANQGSEATYESGFVIDKFPISRPNLTFSTLTVSNMSPEDSSIYLCSVEDGTIFMNTEAFFGQGTRLTVV.

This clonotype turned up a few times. CDR3 in DNA: TGTGCCAGCAGCTTAAAGGGAGCGGACTATGGCTACACCTTC. The encoded protein is CASSLKGADYGYTF. The chain couples TRBV7-9 to TRBJ1-2; no reliable D call. The germline CDR1 and CDR2 sequences are SEHNR and FQNEAQ (reference sequence). V was pared by 2 bases and J by 3 bases, with 10 bases between. The CDR3 contains 14 residues.

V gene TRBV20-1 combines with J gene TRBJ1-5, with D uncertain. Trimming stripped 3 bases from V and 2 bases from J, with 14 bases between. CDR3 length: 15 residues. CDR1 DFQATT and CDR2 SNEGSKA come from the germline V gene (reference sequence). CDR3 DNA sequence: TGCAGTGCTAGCCACGGAGGGCTCCGCAATCAGCCCCAGCATTTT. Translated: CSASHGGLRNQPQHF.

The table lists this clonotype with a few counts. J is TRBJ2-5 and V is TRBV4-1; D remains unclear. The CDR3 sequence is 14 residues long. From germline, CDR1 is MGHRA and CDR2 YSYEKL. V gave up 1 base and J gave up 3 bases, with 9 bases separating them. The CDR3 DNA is TGCGCCAGCAGCCAAGGTAGACAAGAAGAGACCCAGTACTTC. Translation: CASSQGRQEETQYF.

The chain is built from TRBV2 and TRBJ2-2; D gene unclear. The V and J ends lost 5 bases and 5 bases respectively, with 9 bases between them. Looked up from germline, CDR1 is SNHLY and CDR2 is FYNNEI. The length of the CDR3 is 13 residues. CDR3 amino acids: CASSTVWTGELFF. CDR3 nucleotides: TGTGCCAGCAGTACCGTATGGACCGGGGAGCTGTTTTTT.

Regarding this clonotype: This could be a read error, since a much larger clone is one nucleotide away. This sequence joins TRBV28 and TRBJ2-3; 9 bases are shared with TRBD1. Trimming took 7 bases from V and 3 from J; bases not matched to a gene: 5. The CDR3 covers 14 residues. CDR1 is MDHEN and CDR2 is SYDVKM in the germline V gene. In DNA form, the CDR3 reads TGTGCCAGCAATAGGGACAGGGAAACAGATACGCAGTATTTT. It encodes CASNRDRETDTQYF.

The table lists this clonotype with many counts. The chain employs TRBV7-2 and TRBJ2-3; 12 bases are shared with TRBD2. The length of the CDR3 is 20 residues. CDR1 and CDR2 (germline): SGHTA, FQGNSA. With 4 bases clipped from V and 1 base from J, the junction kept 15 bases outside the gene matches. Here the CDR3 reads CASSYFPGAGLAGGTDTQYF. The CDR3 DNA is TGTGCCAGCAGCTATTTCCCAGGGGCGGGACTAGCGGGCGGCACAGATACGCAGTATTTT. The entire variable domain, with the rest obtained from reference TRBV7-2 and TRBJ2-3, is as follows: GAGVSQSPSNKVTEKGKDVELRCDPISGHTALYWYRQSLGQGLEFLIYFQGNSAPDKSGLPSDRFSAERTGGSVSTLTIQRTQQEDSAVYLCASSYFPGAGLAGGTDTQYFGPGTRLTVL.

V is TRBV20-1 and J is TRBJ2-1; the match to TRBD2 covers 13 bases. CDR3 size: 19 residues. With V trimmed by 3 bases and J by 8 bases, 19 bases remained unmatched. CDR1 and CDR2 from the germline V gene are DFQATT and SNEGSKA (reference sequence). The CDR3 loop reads CSASGGLAGQRAPPHEQFF. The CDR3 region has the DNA TGCAGTGCTAGCGGGGGACTAGCGGGACAGAGGGCCCCTCCTCATGAGCAGTTCTTC.

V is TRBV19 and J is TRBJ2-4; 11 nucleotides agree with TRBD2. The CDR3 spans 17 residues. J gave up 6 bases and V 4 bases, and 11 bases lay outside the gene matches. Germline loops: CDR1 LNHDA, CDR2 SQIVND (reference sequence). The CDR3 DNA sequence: TGTGCCAGTAGTAATCCCCTCTTAACTAGCGGGAGAAACATTCAGTACTTC. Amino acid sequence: CASSNPLLTSGRNIQYF.

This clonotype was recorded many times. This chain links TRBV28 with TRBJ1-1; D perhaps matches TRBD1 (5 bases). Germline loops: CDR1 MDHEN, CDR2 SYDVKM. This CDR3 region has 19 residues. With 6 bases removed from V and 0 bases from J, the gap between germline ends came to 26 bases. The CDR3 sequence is CASRAHGARYGALNTEAFF. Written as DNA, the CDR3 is TGTGCCAGCAGGGCCCACGGGGCTCGGTACGGGGCTTTGAACACTGAAGCTTTCTTT.

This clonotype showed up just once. This chain's CDR3 is CASSSPPGSHRDGYTF. CDR3 DNA sequence: TGTGCCAGCAGCTCCCCCCCAGGTAGCCATAGGGATGGCTACACCTTC. The V gene is TRBV7-9, the J gene TRBJ1-2; D is unresolved. Germline CDR1 is SEHNR and CDR2 is FQNEAQ (reference sequence). The V gene lost 4 bases and the J gene lost 6 bases, with 21 bases spanning the gap. The CDR3 covers 16 residues.

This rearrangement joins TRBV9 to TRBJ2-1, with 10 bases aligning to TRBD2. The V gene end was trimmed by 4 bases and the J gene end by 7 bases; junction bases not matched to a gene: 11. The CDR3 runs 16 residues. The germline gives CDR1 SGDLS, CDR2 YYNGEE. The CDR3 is CASSTGSGRAGNEQFF. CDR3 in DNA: TGTGCCAGCAGCACAGGGAGCGGGAGGGCCGGGAATGAGCAGTTCTTC. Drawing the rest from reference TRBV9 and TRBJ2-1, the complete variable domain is DSGVTQTPKHLITATGQRVTLRCSPRSGDLSVYWYQQSLDQGLQFLIQYYNGEERAKGNILERFSAQQFPDLHSELNLSSLELGDSALYFCASSTGSGRAGNEQFFGPGTRLTVL.

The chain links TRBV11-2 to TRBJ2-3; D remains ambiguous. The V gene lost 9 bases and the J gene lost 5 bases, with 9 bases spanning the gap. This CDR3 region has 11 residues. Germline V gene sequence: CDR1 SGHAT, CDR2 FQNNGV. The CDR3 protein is CASSVLDTQYF. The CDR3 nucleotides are TGTGCCAGTAGTGTGCTAGATACGCAGTATTTT.

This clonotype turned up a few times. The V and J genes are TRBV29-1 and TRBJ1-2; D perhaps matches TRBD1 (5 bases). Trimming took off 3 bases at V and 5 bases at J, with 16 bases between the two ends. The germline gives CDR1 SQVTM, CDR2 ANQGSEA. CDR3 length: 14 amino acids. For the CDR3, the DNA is TGCAGCGTTGACAGCGGGAGGGGCCCTTATGGCTACACCTTC. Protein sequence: CSVDSGRGPYGYTF.

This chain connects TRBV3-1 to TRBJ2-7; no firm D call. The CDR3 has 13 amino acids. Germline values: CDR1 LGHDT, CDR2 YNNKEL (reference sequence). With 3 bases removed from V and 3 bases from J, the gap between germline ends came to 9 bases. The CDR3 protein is CASSHSRNYEQYF. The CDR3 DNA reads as TGTGCCAGCAGCCACTCCCGAAACTACGAGCAGTACTTC.